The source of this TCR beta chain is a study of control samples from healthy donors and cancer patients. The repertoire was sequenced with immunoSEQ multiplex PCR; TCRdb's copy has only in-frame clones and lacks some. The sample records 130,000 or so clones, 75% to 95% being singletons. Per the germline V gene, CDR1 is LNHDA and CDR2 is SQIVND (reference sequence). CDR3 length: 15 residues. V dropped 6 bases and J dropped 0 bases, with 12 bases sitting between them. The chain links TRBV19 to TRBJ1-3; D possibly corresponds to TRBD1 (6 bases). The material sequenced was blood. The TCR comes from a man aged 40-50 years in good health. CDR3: CASRFGQNSGNTIYF. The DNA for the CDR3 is TGTGCCAGTAGATTCGGACAGAACTCTGGAAACACCATATATTTT.